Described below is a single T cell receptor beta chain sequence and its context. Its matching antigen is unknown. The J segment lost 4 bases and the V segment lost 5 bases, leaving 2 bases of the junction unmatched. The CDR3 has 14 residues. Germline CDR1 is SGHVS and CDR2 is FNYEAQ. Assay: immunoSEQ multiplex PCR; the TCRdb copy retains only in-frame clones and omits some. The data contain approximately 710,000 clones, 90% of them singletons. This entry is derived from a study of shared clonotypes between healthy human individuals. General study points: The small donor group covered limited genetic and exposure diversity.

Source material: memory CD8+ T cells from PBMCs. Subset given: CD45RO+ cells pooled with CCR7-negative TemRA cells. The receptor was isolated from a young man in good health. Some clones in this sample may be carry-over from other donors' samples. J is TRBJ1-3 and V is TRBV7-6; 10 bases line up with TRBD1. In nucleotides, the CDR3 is TGTGCCAGCAGCCCGGGACAGGGGGGAAACACCATATATTTT. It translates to CASSPGQGGNTIYF.